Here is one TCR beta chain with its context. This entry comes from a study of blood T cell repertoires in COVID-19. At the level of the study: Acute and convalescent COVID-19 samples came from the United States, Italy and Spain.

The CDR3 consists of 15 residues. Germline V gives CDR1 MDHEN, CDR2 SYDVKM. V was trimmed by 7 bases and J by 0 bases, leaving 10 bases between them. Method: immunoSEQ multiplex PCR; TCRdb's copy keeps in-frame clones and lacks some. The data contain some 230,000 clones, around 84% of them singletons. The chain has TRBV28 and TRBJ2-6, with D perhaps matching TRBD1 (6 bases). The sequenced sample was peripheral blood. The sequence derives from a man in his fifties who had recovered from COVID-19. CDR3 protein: CASIQGGSGANVLTF. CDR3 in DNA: TGTGCCAGCATACAGGGCGGCTCTGGGGCCAACGTCCTGACTTTC.